This T cell receptor beta chain was documented in a study of early T cells in non-severe SARS-CoV-2 infection. Study at large: Alpha and beta chains were unpaired, from unsorted whole-blood bulk RNA. Study-level points and caveats: The study's VDJdb matching favored anti-spike CD8 responses and missed private and CD4 specificities.

Unique molecular identifiers were affixed to single, distinct cDNA molecules. Via MiXCR, TCRdb re-called the 5' RACE reads, giving one row per CDR3 protein. Here the sample spans 20,000 to 25,000 distinct CDR3 sequences, around 5% being singletons. The CDR3 runs to 12 residues. V was shortened by 3 bases and J by 4 bases, with 9 bases between the two germline ends. CDR1 is DFQATT, CDR2 SNEGSKA, per germline (reference sequence). This clonotype has at least ten counts. Antigen specificity is unknown. The clonotype comes from an adult who was a healthcare worker with PCR-confirmed SARS-CoV-2 infection or an uninfected control (not recorded which). V and J are TRBV20-1 and TRBJ1-2; D gene unclear. Sequencing input: whole blood. CDR3 residues: CSASWETYGYTF. For the CDR3, the DNA is TGCAGTGCTAGTTGGGAGACCTATGGCTACACCTTC.